This entry is about one T cell receptor beta chain. Only one count was recorded for this clonotype. Its recognized antigen is unknown. The sample holds no much larger clone one base away, and base qualities are not on file. One read alone lends weak support. The source of the sample is a study of T cells in Graves' hyperthyroidism and ophthalmopathy (dated by TCRdb to the late 2010s). Some background on the complete study: Peripheral blood was collected at initial diagnosis, before any treatment. To identify TCR V-J signatures that set the groups apart, the researchers used a discovery cohort of approximately 98 patients, made up of approximately 43 with Graves' ophthalmopathy and about 59 with stable Graves' hyperthyroidism. Prospective prediction of ophthalmopathy was tested in an independent validation cohort consisting of 18 to 20 hyperthyroidism patients and 15 or so patients who later progressed to ophthalmopathy. For training and testing, the 110 or so patients in the discovery cohort were randomly divided in a 7:3 ratio. In roughly six Graves' hyperthyroidism patients, the study also compared T-cell repertoires from thyroid tissue with T-cell repertoires from blood. After blood sampling, hyperthyroidism patients were treated with methimazole at a starting dose of 30 mg daily, and ophthalmopathy patients were treated with high-dose intravenous methylprednisolone. TCR Vbeta CDR3 sequencing of 140 or so peripheral blood samples (roughly 43 ophthalmopathy, roughly 74 hyperthyroidism and around 17 progressor patients) is reported in the paper. The paper's findings and limits, for the study overall: In validation, the model predicted progression to ophthalmopathy with 60% to 71% sensitivity and approximately 78% specificity, a median of about 6.7 months before onset. No statistical method was used to set the sample size in advance, and investigators knew the group allocation. Blood samples also contained most of the expanded thyroid clonotypes (frequency above 0.001), which suggests that blood repertoires may reflect thyroid immune responses. A model built on a 13 V-J signature distinguished ophthalmopathy from stable hyperthyroidism, reaching roughly 88% sensitivity and around 81% specificity in cross-validation and 80%/75% in testing.

Trimming removed 1 base from V and 0 bases from J, leaving 10 bases between the germline ends. The CDR3 has 16 amino acids, counting the end cysteine and phenylalanine. Of the read, only the CDR3 DNA is kept; its 48 bases are in frame from base 1. CDR1 SEHNR and CDR2 FQNEAQ are derived from the germline V gene (reference sequence). Stable Graves' hyperthyroidism was defined as the absence of progression to ophthalmopathy over 18 months of follow-up. Hyperthyroidism patients were newly diagnosed, had a disease duration of under 2 months, and were aged 18 to 65 years. The study excluded patients with uncontrolled infections, other autoimmune diseases, pregnancy or lactation. Clinical symptoms, serum thyroxine and TRAb, thyroid ultrasound, and orbital computed tomography formed the basis for the diagnoses. PBMCs were separated from 7.5 to 10 ml of fresh peripheral blood using Ficoll-Paque density gradient centrifugation. Total RNA was extracted using Trizol reagent, and RNA quality was assessed on an Agilent 2100 Bioanalyzer.

TCR beta CDR3 regions were amplified from RNA transcripts. For the first round of RT-PCR on the TCR CDR3, the HTBI primer set was used together with the Qiagen OneStep RT-PCR kit. Libraries were constructed in a second round of multiplex PCR, after which size selection and purification were carried out. The libraries were sequenced on an Illumina HiSeq2000 using paired-end 100 bp reads. Under the source paper's analysis protocol: SOAPnuke was used to process the raw data, throwing out any read that contained adapters or uncalled bases, had a mean Phred below 15, or lacked an exact constant-primer or identifier match. COPE v1.2.5 was used to merge the high-quality paired reads, and each unique nucleotide sequence was defined as a clonotype. MiTCR v1.1 was used to align the clonotypes against IMGT TRBV, TRBD and TRBJ reference segments. The analysis included only V-J combinations with a frequency above 0.0001, which together covered around 99% of the repertoires. The TCS score was defined as the ratio of F50 (clonal expansion) to E x V (chaos), calculated using BLOSUM62-based TCRdist between CDR3 peptides within each V-J. Welch's t-statistics and random forest reduced 514 V-J features to 10 to 15, which were used in a naive Bayes classifier (R e1071). TCRdb cleaned the public reads at Q25 with fastp, built clones with MiXCR and kept in-frame beta chains. CDR3 protein sequences are deduplicated, and each keeps its most common genes and DNA. The V and J calls come from TCRdb's annotation, not from the publication. Present in this sample are under 400,000 distinct CDR3 sequences, about 13% of which were seen just once. The top ten clonotypes cover 9.2% of the sample.

The TCR was taken from a woman under 30 with Graves' hyperthyroidism. The sequenced sample was blood. The chain couples TRBV7-9 to TRBJ1-3; the D gene assignment is ambiguous. The CDR3 region has the sequence CASSLDRIHSGNTIYF. The nucleotide sequence is TGTGCCAGCAGCTTAGACAGAATCCACTCTGGAAACACCATATATTTT.